The 26 T cell receptor beta chains below come from one sample, sequenced in a study of CD8+CD57+ T cells in acquired aplastic anemia. Template material for TCR beta VDJ and CDR3 profiling consisted of genomic DNA. TCRdb reprocessed the reads with MiXCR, giving one entry per CDR3 protein. The table lists some 45,000 distinct CDR3 sequences, about two thirds of them singletons. Sequencing was carried out using sorted CD4+, CD8+, or CD8+CD57+ T cells (not recorded which) from PBMCs. All receptors come from a human donor in good health, serving as a control.

This clonotype counts as medium-sized. V is TRBV20-1 and J is TRBJ1-5; a possible D gene is TRBD1 (5 bases). Germline CDR1 is DFQATT and CDR2 is SNEGSKA (reference sequence). The length of the CDR3 is 14 residues. V shed 4 bases and J shed 0 bases, with 10 bases lying between them. CDR3 sequence (DNA): TGCAGTGCTACACAGGCCTATAGCAATCAGCCCCAGCATTTT. Protein product: CSATQAYSNQPQHF.

V and J are TRBV19 and TRBJ1-1, with D unresolved. CDR3 size: 13 residues. V was clipped by 6 bases and J by 10 bases, with 18 bases between them. Germline CDR1 reads LNHDA; CDR2 reads SQIVND (reference sequence). As DNA, the CDR3 is TGTGCCAGTAGCGATTGGGATCAACGGGTAGCTTTCTTT. Its translation: CASSDWDQRVAFF.

By share of the sample, this clonotype is medium-sized. The J gene is TRBJ2-7, the V gene TRBV7-8; possible D gene TRBD1, 5 bases. Trimming pared 1 base from V and 2 bases from J, leaving 9 bases between. The CDR3 is 14 amino acids. Germline CDR1 and CDR2: SGHVS and FQNEAQ. The CDR3 here is CASSLVGQTYEQYF. The CDR3 DNA is TGTGCCAGCAGCTTAGTAGGACAAACCTACGAGCAGTACTTC.

This clonotype has only a few counts. The junction departs from germline at one end; a sequencing error may be responsible. The gene calls are TRBV19 and TRBJ1-1; the D is unclear. Germline loops: CDR1 LNHDA, CDR2 SQIVND (reference sequence). This CDR3 is 12 amino acids long. The CDR3 region has the DNA TGTGCCAGTAGTATAGGGAACGCTGAAGCTCTCTTT. Its protein is CASSIGNAEALF.

The chain has TRBV10-3 and TRBJ2-3; 10 bases fit TRBD1. V trimming: 8 bases; J trimming: 3 bases; junction bases outside the gene matches: 11. Germline values: CDR1 ENHRY, CDR2 SYGVKD. The CDR3 totals 16 residues. The CDR3 sequence is CAIQPGTGVETDTQYF. DNA of the CDR3: TGTGCCATCCAACCCGGGACAGGGGTTGAGACAGATACGCAGTATTTT.

This clonotype was counted a single time. The V and J genes are TRBV5-1 and TRBJ2-6, with D possibly TRBD1 on 5 matching bases. Trimming took off 2 bases at V and 4 bases at J, with 13 bases between the two ends. In germline, CDR1 is SGHRS, CDR2 YFSETQ. This CDR3 is 16 amino acids long. In DNA form, the CDR3 reads TGCGCCAGCAGCTTACAAACAGGTCCCGGGGCCAACGTCCTGACTTTC. Amino acids: CASSLQTGPGANVLTF.

The chain combines TRBV19 with TRBJ2-1; the match to TRBD1 covers 7 bases. Germline assignment: CDR1 LNHDA and CDR2 SQIVND (reference sequence). The CDR3 length is 13 residues. V dropped 9 bases and J dropped 9; count of bases not matched to a gene: 11. The CDR3 bases are TGTGCCAGCGCCGGGACAGCCTATGGTGAGCAGTTCTTC. This encodes CASAGTAYGEQFF.

The chain recombines TRBV9 with TRBJ2-5; 9 nucleotides line up with TRBD2. This CDR3 comprises 16 residues. Germline-derived CDR1 and CDR2 are SGDLS and YYNGEE. V gave up 3 bases and J gave up 5 bases; unmatched junction bases: 11. The CDR3 reads CASSAVGGGVRETQYF. The CDR3 DNA is TGTGCCAGCAGCGCCGTTGGCGGGGGGGTGCGGGAGACCCAGTACTTC.

The V and J genes are TRBV15 and TRBJ1-2, with a possible D match to TRBD1 (6 bases). The V end lost 2 bases, the J end lost 8 bases, and 9 bases lay between the germline ends. The germline CDR1 and CDR2 sequences are LNHNV and YYDKDF (reference sequence). This CDR3 region has 12 residues. CDR3 DNA sequence: TGTGCCACCAGCAGATCAGACAGGGGCTACACCTTC. Residues: CATSRSDRGYTF. Using reference TRBV15 and TRBJ1-2 for the parts outside the CDR3, the full variable domain is DAMVIQNPRYQVTQFGKPVTLSCSQTLNHNVMYWYQQKSSQAPKLLFHYYDKDFNNEADTPDNFQSRRPNTSFCFLDIRSPGLGDTAMYLCATSRSDRGYTFGSGTRLTVV.

The V gene is TRBV29-1, the J gene TRBJ1-3; 7 nucleotides agree with TRBD1. The CDR3 consists of 14 residues. The J segment lost 1 base and the V segment lost 3 bases, leaving 3 bases of the junction unmatched. CDR1 and CDR2 (germline): SQVTM, ANQGSEA. This chain's CDR3 is CSVDGTASGNTIYF. The CDR3 region has the DNA TGCAGCGTTGATGGGACAGCTTCTGGAAACACCATATATTTT.

This chain uses TRBV29-1 with TRBJ2-3, with 11 bases matching TRBD1. The junction had 10 bases not matched to a gene; V was cut back by 8 bases and J by 6 bases. CDR1 is SQVTM, CDR2 ANQGSEA, per germline. The CDR3 has 14 amino acids. CDR3 region: CSFKDRGPGDTQYF. Written as DNA, the CDR3 is TGCAGCTTCAAGGACAGGGGGCCTGGTGATACGCAGTATTTT.

The V call is TRBV19, the J call TRBJ1-2; D remains ambiguous. The CDR3 consists of 13 residues. Trimming left V 0 bases short and J 8 bases short, with 10 bases between. The germline V gene has CDR1 LNHDA and CDR2 SQIVND (reference sequence). The CDR3, as DNA: TGTGCCAGTAGTATAGAGACGCGCGGGGGCTACACCTTC. Translation: CASSIETRGGYTF.

This clonotype was observed a handful of times. The J gene is TRBJ2-3, the V gene TRBV9; 14 bases fit TRBD2. The V gene end was trimmed by 0 bases and the J gene end by 0 bases; junction bases not matched to a gene: 3. The CDR3 consists of 18 residues. The germline V gene encodes CDR1 SGDLS and CDR2 YYNGEE. The CDR3: CASSVGGLAGESTDTQYF. The CDR3 nucleotides are TGTGCCAGCAGCGTAGGGGGACTAGCGGGGGAGAGCACAGATACGCAGTATTTT. Drawing the rest from reference TRBV9 and TRBJ2-3, the complete variable domain is DSGVTQTPKHLITATGQRVTLRCSPRSGDLSVYWYQQSLDQGLQFLIQYYNGEERAKGNILERFSAQQFPDLHSELNLSSLELGDSALYFCASSVGGLAGESTDTQYFGPGTRLTVL.

The table lists this clonotype with a count of one. The rearrangement uses TRBV13 and TRBJ2-7, with 12 bases that match TRBD1. V dropped 5 bases and J dropped 4; count of bases not matched to a gene: 3. The germline V gene encodes CDR1 PRHDT and CDR2 FYEKMQ (reference sequence). The CDR3 sequence is 14 residues long. Here the CDR3 reads CASSRDRGRYEQYF. CDR3 coding DNA: TGTGCCAGCAGCCGGGACAGGGGGCGGTACGAGCAGTACTTC.

V usage is TRBV4-3 and J usage is TRBJ1-2, with D perhaps TRBD1 (5 bases). From germline, CDR1 is LGHNA and CDR2 YSLEER. The CDR3 loop spans 14 amino acids. V lost 1 base to trimming and J lost 8 bases, with 14 bases between them. CDR3 region: CASSQVIAGRGYTF. The CDR3 DNA reads as TGCGCCAGCAGCCAAGTGATCGCAGGGAGAGGCTACACCTTC.

The rearrangement uses TRBV10-2 and TRBJ2-1; a possible D gene is TRBD2 (5 bases). The CDR3 totals 15 residues. Looked up from germline, CDR1 is WSHSY and CDR2 is SAAADI. V was cut by 0 bases and J by 7 bases, with 13 bases left in between. CDR3 sequence reads: CASSESRLAFNEQFF. DNA for the CDR3: TGCGCCAGCAGTGAGTCTAGGCTAGCATTTAATGAGCAGTTCTTC.

This clonotype has more than one count but fewer than ten. The conserved closing phenylalanine or tryptophan is absent in this CDR3, likely reflecting a read error. The rearrangement joins TRBV10-3 to TRBJ2-1, with 7 bases fitting TRBD1. V shed 8 bases, J shed 6 bases, and the junction held 1 base outside the gene matches. This CDR3 has 11 residues. Germline V CDR1 and CDR2: ENHRY, SYGVKD. The CDR3 is CAIHRGNEQFL. The CDR3 DNA reads as TGTGCCATCCACAGGGGCAATGAGCAGTTCCTC.

Sample share makes this clonotype medium-sized. The rearrangement links TRBV19 to TRBJ2-1; D is uncertain. The CDR3 totals 12 residues. Looked up from germline, CDR1 is LNHDA and CDR2 is SQIVND (reference sequence). V was shortened by 3 bases and J by 8 bases, with 8 bases between the two germline ends. The CDR3 nucleotides read TGTGCCAGTAGTATGGACGCGGATGAGCAGTTCTTC. Its translation: CASSMDADEQFF.

This clonotype was seen a handful of times. This chain links TRBV16 with TRBJ1-4, with a possible D match to TRBD1 (6 bases). Trimming took 2 bases from V and 3 from J, leaving 13 bases between them. Germline V lookup: CDR1 KGHSY, CDR2 FQNENV. The CDR3 covers 16 residues. The CDR3 reads CASSQVGGLANEKLFF. The CDR3 coding sequence is TGTGCCAGCAGCCAAGTAGGGGGTCTGGCTAATGAAAAACTGTTTTTT.

Note on this clonotype: A much larger clonotype is one base distant, so this may be a read error. The chain uses TRBV27 and TRBJ2-5; 15 nucleotides line up with TRBD2. This CDR3 comprises 17 residues. Germline V CDR1 and CDR2: MNHEY, SMNVEV (reference sequence). V shed 5 bases, J shed 5 bases, and the junction held 9 bases outside the gene matches. CDR3 DNA sequence: TGTGCCAGCAGTAGGACTAGCGGGGGGGTCAATGATGAGACCCAGTACTTC. As protein: CASSRTSGGVNDETQYF.

This clonotype was picked up many times. This chain uses TRBV12-3 or TRBV12-4 with TRBJ2-1, with D tentatively TRBD2 (6 bases). Trimming took off 3 bases at V and 9 bases at J, with 6 bases between the two ends. The CDR3 spans 11 residues. The CDR3 loop is CASSLGGEQFF. DNA for the CDR3: TGTGCCAGCAGTTTGGGGGGTGAGCAGTTCTTC.

The chain uses TRBV10-3 and TRBJ1-2; D is unclear. Germline loops: CDR1 ENHRY, CDR2 SYGVKD. CDR3 length: 14 residues. Between the trimmed V and J ends, which lost 2 bases and 5 bases, there was a span of 12 bases. The CDR3 DNA reads as TGTGCCATCAGTGAGGGGAGAACTTCTTATGGCTACACCTTC. This gives the protein CAISEGRTSYGYTF.

V is TRBV2 and J is TRBJ1-2; 7 bases map to TRBD1. The CDR3 runs to 15 residues. The trim removed 2 bases at V and 2 bases at J, leaving 5 bases unmatched. Germline V gene sequence: CDR1 SNHLY, CDR2 FYNNEI. The CDR3 is CASSEPGTANYGYTF. CDR3 DNA sequence: TGTGCCAGCAGTGAACCTGGGACAGCCAACTATGGCTACACCTTC.

This chain links TRBV25-1 with TRBJ1-2, with D hard to call. CDR1 MGHDK and CDR2 SYGVNS come from the germline V gene. Trimming left V 0 bases short and J 4 bases short, with 9 bases between. The CDR3 contains 14 residues. The CDR3 nucleotides read TGTGCCAGCAGTGAATATTCTAAATCCTATGGCTACACCTTC. This translates into CASSEYSKSYGYTF.

This chain links TRBV19 with TRBJ1-5; D not certain. The CDR3 extends over 16 amino acids. The V and J ends lost 2 bases and 0 bases respectively, with 11 bases between them. Germline V gene data show CDR1 as LNHDA and CDR2 as SQIVND (reference sequence). The CDR3 DNA follows: TGTGCCAGTAGTATAAGGCAGTCTGATAGCAATCAGCCCCAGCATTTT. Its protein is CASSIRQSDSNQPQHF.

V gene TRBV5-1 combines with J gene TRBJ2-7, with 9 positions matching TRBD1. J was trimmed by 2 bases and V by 4 bases; bases with no gene match: 10. The germline gives CDR1 SGHRS, CDR2 YFSETQ. The CDR3 runs to 16 residues. The CDR3 nucleotides are TGCGCCAGCAGCACCTTTCCTGGACAGGGGACCTACGAGCAGTACTTC. Translated, it gives CASSTFPGQGTYEQYF.